This T cell receptor beta chain was sequenced during a study of preoperative IRX-2 immunotherapy in early breast cancer. Described treatment: preoperative locoregional IRX-2 cytokine immunotherapy. Samples came from a phase Ib trial of preoperative locoregional IRX-2 cytokine immunotherapy. This clone was found once. Germline V gives CDR1 MDHEN, CDR2 SYDVKM. The CDR3 length is 18 residues. The ends were cut back, 3 bases at V and 4 bases at J, with 24 bases in the middle. The assay was immunoSEQ multiplex PCR, and TCRdb's table has in-frame clones only and misses some. Of under 30,000 clones listed, 85% to 90% were seen once; the top ten hold around 27%.

The source material was tumor tissue, sampled after IRX-2 immunotherapy. The chain combines TRBV28 with TRBJ1-2; tentatively, D is TRBD1 (5 bases). The receptor's source is a human donor with breast cancer. The CDR3 here is CASSFPPGAGGWVYGYTF. The CDR3 nucleotides read TGTGCCAGCAGTTTTCCCCCTGGGGCAGGCGGGTGGGTCTATGGCTACACCTTC.